This TCR beta chain was captured by sequencing in a study of STAT5B mutations in CD4+ large granular lymphocyte leukemia. The CDR3 length is 16 residues. In germline, CDR1 is SGHVS, CDR2 FQNEAQ. Between the trimmed V and J ends, which lost 3 bases and 5 bases, there was a span of 17 bases. This clone was found once. The antigen remains unidentified. Per the study methods: The detection floor for productive clonotype frequency was 2.59 x 10-5. Method: immunoSEQ multiplex PCR; TCRdb's copy keeps in-frame clones and lacks some. The D gene and trimming were derived from the DNA, and the V and J assignments and clone size from that table. The repertoire consists of about 24,000 clones, with roughly 78% occurring once and the leading ten covering around 0.65%. General study results and limits: Without putative leukemic clones, patient CD4-sorted repertoires remained more clonal than healthy CD4+ repertoires. Data were not HLA-matched across samples.

The sequencing sample was made of CD4+ T cells from blood buffy coats. V usage is TRBV7-8 and J usage is TRBJ1-5, with D uncertain. This receptor was identified in a human donor in good health. CDR3: CASSFDNSLGYQPQHF. The CDR3 DNA reads TGTGCCAGCAGCTTTGACAACTCACTCGGATATCAGCCCCAGCATTTT.